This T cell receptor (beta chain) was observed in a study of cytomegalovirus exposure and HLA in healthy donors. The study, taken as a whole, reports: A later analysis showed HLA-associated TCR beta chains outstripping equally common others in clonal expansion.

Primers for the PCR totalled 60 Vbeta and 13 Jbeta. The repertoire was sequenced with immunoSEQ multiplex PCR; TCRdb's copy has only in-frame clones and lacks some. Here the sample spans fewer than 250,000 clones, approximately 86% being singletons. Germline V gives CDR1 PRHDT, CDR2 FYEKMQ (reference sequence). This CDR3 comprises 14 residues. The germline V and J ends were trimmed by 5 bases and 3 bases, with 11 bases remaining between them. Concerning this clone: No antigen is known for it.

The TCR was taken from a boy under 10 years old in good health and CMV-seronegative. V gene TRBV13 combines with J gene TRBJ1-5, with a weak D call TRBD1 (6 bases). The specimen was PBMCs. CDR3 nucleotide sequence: TGTGCCAGCAGCATCGGACAGTTCAATCAGCCCCAGCATTTT. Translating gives CASSIGQFNQPQHF.